These 16 T cell receptor beta chains originate from one sample sequenced in a study of shared clonotypes between healthy human individuals. Clones were sequenced by immunoSEQ multiplex PCR, and TCRdb holds only the in-frame ones, with some missing. The table records roughly 120,000 clones, about two thirds of them present only once. The sequenced material came from memory CD8+ T cells sorted from blood. Subset reported: CD45RO+ cells pooled with CCR7-negative TemRA cells. Receptors were obtained from a woman aged 25-40 years in good health.

This clone has just a few counts. The V and J genes are TRBV27 and TRBJ1-5, with TRBD1 matching over 10 bases. This CDR3 comprises 17 residues. Per germline, CDR1 MNHEY and CDR2 SMNVEV (reference sequence). J lost 3 bases, V lost 7 bases, and 12 bases had no gene match. The chain's CDR3 is CASMPVGTGEINQPQHF. The CDR3 nucleotides read TGTGCCAGCATGCCAGTAGGGACAGGGGAGATCAATCAGCCCCAGCATTTT.

A remark on this clone: Other DNA sequences in this specimen translate into the identical CDR3. This chain connects TRBV4-1 to TRBJ2-5; D may match TRBD1 or TRBD2 (6 bases each). The CDR3 is 16 amino acids. V was clipped by 1 base and J by 5 bases, with 17 bases between them. In germline, CDR1 is MGHRA, CDR2 YSYEKL. The CDR3, as DNA: TGCGCCAGCAGCCAAGTTGAAGGGAGAGGGGGGGAGACCCAGTACTTC. It codes for CASSQVEGRGGETQYF.

V gene TRBV5-1 combines with J gene TRBJ2-1, with D unclear. V was trimmed by 0 bases and J by 0 bases, leaving 7 bases between them. Germline V CDR1 and CDR2: SGHRS, YFSETQ. The CDR3 runs 15 residues. This CDR3 is CASSLGVSSYNEQFF. The CDR3 nucleotides read TGCGCCAGCAGCTTGGGAGTTTCCTCCTACAATGAGCAGTTCTTC.

This chain joins TRBV4-1 and TRBJ2-1; the match to TRBD2 covers 9 bases. The CDR3 is 18 residues long. The germline gives CDR1 MGHRA, CDR2 YSYEKL. V lost 1 base, J lost 4 bases, and 11 bases stayed unmatched. CDR3 DNA sequence: TGCGCCAGCAGCCAAGTTAGTAATAGCGGGAGTTGGTACAATGAGCAGTTCTTC. The encoded protein is CASSQVSNSGSWYNEQFF.

The rearrangement joins TRBV14 to TRBJ1-1; 10 bases align to TRBD1. The CDR3 is made up of 20 amino acids. J was trimmed by 5 bases and V by 1 base; bases with no gene match: 19. The germline gives CDR1 SGHDN, CDR2 FVKESK. The CDR3 DNA follows: TGTGCCAGCAGCCAAGGGGGAAAAGGTAAATTCGACAGGGGGCTTACTGAAGCTTTCTTT. Encoded protein: CASSQGGKGKFDRGLTEAFF. The whole variable domain, remainder taken from reference TRBV14 and TRBJ1-1, is EAGVTQFPSHSVIEKGQTVTLRCDPISGHDNLYWYRRVMGKEIKFLLHFVKESKQDESGMPNNRFLAERTGGTYSTLKVQPAELEDSGVYFCASSQGGKGKFDRGLTEAFFGQGTRLTVV.

The rearrangement links TRBV28 to TRBJ2-5, with D unresolved. Gene TRBJ2-7 matches the end of the DNA better, so the J call may be wrong. CDR1 and CDR2 (germline): MDHEN, SYDVKM. The CDR3 length is 11 residues. CDR3 in DNA: TGTGCCACCGCAACCTCCTACGAGCAGTACTTC. Translating gives CATATSYEQYF.

The DNA for the CDR3 is TGTGCCAGCTCACAAGGCAATGAGCAGTTCTTC. Translation: CASSQGNEQFF. This chain links TRBV18 with TRBJ2-1; D call uncertain. V lost 4 bases to trimming and J lost 6 bases, with 4 bases between them. Germline loops: CDR1 KGHSH, CDR2 LQKENI. This CDR3 is built from 11 residues.

As to this clone: Other nucleotide sequences in the sample specify the same CDR3. The CDR3 here is CASSDRENTEAFF. CDR3 coding DNA: TGTGCCAGCAGTGACAGGGAAAACACTGAAGCTTTCTTT. The rearrangement joins TRBV6-1 to TRBJ1-1; TRBD1 might be the D (5 bases). Trimming stripped 3 bases from V and 2 bases from J, with 7 bases between. CDR1 is MNHNS and CDR2 is SASEGT in the germline V gene. This CDR3 is 13 amino acids long.

The chain employs TRBV30 and TRBJ2-3; 11 nucleotides line up with TRBD2. There are 13 residues in the CDR3. Trimming at V came to 2 bases and at J to 9 bases, leaving 4 bases not matched to a gene. Per the germline V gene, CDR1 is GTSNPN and CDR2 is SVGIG (reference sequence). The DNA for the CDR3 is TGTGCCTGGAGTACCGGGACTAGCGGAACGCAGTATTTT. Encoded protein: CAWSTGTSGTQYF.

This chain links TRBV14 with TRBJ2-5; D unresolved. The J call may not be correct, given that the DNA end is closer to TRBJ2-7. Germline-derived CDR1 and CDR2 are SGHDN and FVKESK. The CDR3 covers 12 residues. The CDR3 loop reads CASSQQWDEQYF. The DNA for the CDR3 is TGTGCCAGCAGCCAACAATGGGACGAGCAGTACTTC.

This clone was counted a single time. This sample also contains other DNA sequences that code for the same CDR3. The J gene is TRBJ2-7, the V gene TRBV28; 12 positions agree with TRBD2. Trimming at V came to 3 bases and at J to 4 bases, leaving 1 base not matched to a gene. The CDR3 is 14 amino acids. Germline V CDR1 and CDR2: MDHEN, SYDVKM. The CDR3 nucleotides are TGTGCCAGCAGTTTGGGGACTAGCGGGTACGAGCAGTACTTC. This encodes CASSLGTSGYEQYF.

This clone was observed a few times. The chain employs TRBV7-3 and TRBJ2-3; 10 bases map to TRBD2. V dropped 5 bases and J dropped 4; count of bases not matched to a gene: 6. The CDR3 has 15 residues. The germline gives CDR1 SGHTA, CDR2 FQGTGA. CDR3 protein: CASSHTSGTADTQYF. CDR3 nucleotide sequence: TGTGCCAGCAGCCATACTAGCGGGACTGCAGATACGCAGTATTTT.

The CDR3, as DNA: TGTGCCAGCAGCTTTAACTTCGGATCCTACAATGAGCAGTTCTTC. Encoded protein: CASSFNFGSYNEQFF. The chain carries TRBV5-6 and TRBJ2-1, with D unresolved. In germline, CDR1 is SGHDT, CDR2 YYEEEE. This CDR3 has 15 amino acids. The V end was cut by 2 bases, the J end by 1 base, with 10 bases between.

The chain is built from TRBV7-9 and TRBJ2-3; 7 nucleotides match TRBD2. CDR3 length: 16 amino acids. Trimming at V came to 5 bases and at J to 4 bases, leaving 12 bases not matched to a gene. The germline V gene has CDR1 SEHNR and CDR2 FQNEAQ (reference sequence). The CDR3 bases are TGTGCCAGCAGCCACCTGGCAGTGGGAGGGGCAGATACGCAGTATTTT. It is translated as CASSHLAVGGADTQYF.

This clone was observed a few times. The chain is built from TRBV7-9 and TRBJ2-5; D unclear. V dropped 5 bases and J dropped 5 bases, with 6 bases sitting between them. This CDR3 has 11 amino acids. Germline V gene data show CDR1 as SEHNR and CDR2 as FQNEAQ (reference sequence). CDR3 protein: CASSPAETQYF. The DNA of the CDR3 is TGTGCCAGCAGCCCAGCGGAGACCCAGTACTTC.

This chain joins TRBV9 and TRBJ2-2; D remains unclear. Trimming pared 0 bases from V and 5 bases from J, leaving 17 bases between. This CDR3 has 17 residues. CDR1 and CDR2 (germline): SGDLS, YYNGEE. CDR3 protein: CASSVAGQGLRTGELFF. The CDR3 nucleotides are TGTGCCAGCAGCGTAGCAGGTCAAGGGTTGAGGACCGGGGAGCTGTTTTTT.